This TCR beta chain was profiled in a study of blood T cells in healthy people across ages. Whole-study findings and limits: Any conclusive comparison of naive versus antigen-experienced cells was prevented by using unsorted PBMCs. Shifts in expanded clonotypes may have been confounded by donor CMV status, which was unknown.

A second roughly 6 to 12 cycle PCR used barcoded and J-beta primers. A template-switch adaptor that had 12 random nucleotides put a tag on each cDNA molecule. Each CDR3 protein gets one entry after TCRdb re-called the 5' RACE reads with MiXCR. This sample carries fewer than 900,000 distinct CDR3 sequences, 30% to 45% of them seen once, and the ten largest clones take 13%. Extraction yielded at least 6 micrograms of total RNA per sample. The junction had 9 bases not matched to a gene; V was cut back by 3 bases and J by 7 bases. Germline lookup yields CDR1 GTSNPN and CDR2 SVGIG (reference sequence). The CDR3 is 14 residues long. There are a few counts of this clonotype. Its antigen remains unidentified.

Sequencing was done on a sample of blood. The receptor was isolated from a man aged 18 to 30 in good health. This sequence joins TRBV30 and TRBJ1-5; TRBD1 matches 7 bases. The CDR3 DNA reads TGTGCCTGGAGACTAGGGACAGCTGACCAGCCCCAGCATTTT. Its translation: CAWRLGTADQPQHF.